This is a list of T cell receptor beta chains from one sample in a study of shared clonotypes between healthy human individuals. Assay used: immunoSEQ multiplex PCR; TCRdb lists only in-frame clones, some missing. The sample comprises about 2.2 million clones, approximately 94% of which are singletons, and under 2% rests with the top ten. The sample consisted of naive CD8+ T cells from PBMCs. These receptors all come from a man aged 18 to 30 in good health. Some clones in this sample may be carry-over from other donors' samples. CDR3s include the opening cysteine and the closing phenylalanine or tryptophan. D genes are given only for firm matches. Some rows have no size entry. The others give once, few or many, or a class for an expanded clone.

CDR3nt: TGTGCCAGCAGTTACTCGAGCGGGGGCTCGACTGAAGCTTTCTTT
CDR3aa: CASSYSSGGSTEAFF
abundance: once
d_gene: .
v_gene: TRBV6-5
j_gene: TRBJ1-1

CDR3nt: TGTGCCAGCCGTTGGACTAGCGGGGGGCGGGAGGAGACCCAGTACTTC
CDR3aa: CASRWTSGGREETQYF
abundance: once
d_gene: TRBD2
v_gene: TRBV2
j_gene: TRBJ2-5

CDR3nt: TGCGCCAGCAGCTTGGGTGGATTCTACGAGCAGTACTTC
CDR3aa: CASSLGGFYEQYF
abundance: .
d_gene: .
v_gene: TRBV5-1
j_gene: TRBJ2-7

CDR3nt: TGTGCCAGCAGCTTAGGGTCACAGGGGAGCACAGATACGCAGTATTTT
CDR3aa: CASSLGSQGSTDTQYF
abundance: .
d_gene: TRBD1
v_gene: TRBV7-9
j_gene: TRBJ2-3

CDR3nt: TGTGCCTGGAGGTCACCCGGGACGCCTGGAAACACCATATATTTT
CDR3aa: CAWRSPGTPGNTIYF
abundance: .
d_gene: .
v_gene: TRBV30
j_gene: TRBJ1-3

CDR3nt: TGTGCCAGCAGTGATAGGGGGACTGAAGCTTTCTTT
CDR3aa: CASSDRGTEAFF
abundance: .
d_gene: .
v_gene: TRBV25-1
j_gene: TRBJ1-1

CDR3nt: TGTGCCAGCAGCTCTAGGGGGGCGGCAGGCCACTTCTACGAGCAGTACTTC
CDR3aa: CASSSRGAAGHFYEQYF
abundance: .
d_gene: .
v_gene: TRBV9
j_gene: TRBJ2-7

CDR3nt: TGCGCCAGCAGCTTGGGGGGACTAGATGGCTACACCTTC
CDR3aa: CASSLGGLDGYTF
abundance: .
d_gene: .
v_gene: TRBV5-1
j_gene: TRBJ1-2

CDR3nt: TGTGCCAGCAGCTCACAGGGGACAGGCACCTACGAGCAGTACTTC
CDR3aa: CASSSQGTGTYEQYF
abundance: .
d_gene: TRBD1
v_gene: TRBV13
j_gene: TRBJ2-7

CDR3nt: TGCGCCAGCAGCCAGACTAGCCGGGTCCTCTATGAGCAGTTCTTC
CDR3aa: CASSQTSRVLYEQFF
abundance: .
d_gene: TRBD2
v_gene: TRBV4-3
j_gene: TRBJ2-1

CDR3nt: TGTGCCACCATACAGGGGGCATTCGCTGGAAACACCATATATTTT
CDR3aa: CATIQGAFAGNTIYF
abundance: .
d_gene: TRBD1
v_gene: TRBV6-6
j_gene: TRBJ1-3

CDR3nt: TGTGCCAGCAGCCCCTCGGCGAACACTGAAGCTTTCTTT
CDR3aa: CASSPSANTEAFF
abundance: .
d_gene: .
v_gene: TRBV7-9
j_gene: TRBJ1-1

CDR3nt: TGTGCCAGCAGCCCAAGCCGGGACCAAGAGAACACCGGGGAGCTGTTTTTT
CDR3aa: CASSPSRDQENTGELFF
abundance: .
d_gene: .
v_gene: TRBV5-4
j_gene: TRBJ2-2

CDR3nt: TGTGCCAGCAGACCCACCCCTGGGATGAGAGAGACCCAGTACTTC
CDR3aa: CASRPTPGMRETQYF
abundance: .
d_gene: .
v_gene: TRBV5-6
j_gene: TRBJ2-5

CDR3nt: TGTGCCAGCAGCTTTAGCGAAACTAATGAAAAACTGTTTTTT
CDR3aa: CASSFSETNEKLFF
abundance: .
d_gene: .
v_gene: TRBV7-9
j_gene: TRBJ1-4

CDR3nt: TGCACCGTCCGTGGGGGATCGAGCGGCTATGGCTACACCTTC
CDR3aa: CTVRGGSSGYGYTF
abundance: .
d_gene: .
v_gene: TRBV29-1
j_gene: TRBJ1-2

CDR3nt: TGTGCCAGCAGCGCCGAGCAGGGGTCCAGCTCTCTAGCTTTCTTT
CDR3aa: CASSAEQGSSSLAFF
abundance: .
d_gene: .
v_gene: TRBV9
j_gene: TRBJ1-1

CDR3nt: TGTGCCAGCAGCCCCACTGAGGGGGCGGGTAGTTATGGCTACACCTTC
CDR3aa: CASSPTEGAGSYGYTF
abundance: .
d_gene: TRBD1
v_gene: TRBV7-9
j_gene: TRBJ1-2

CDR3nt: TGTGCCTGGAGTGTACTAACAGGGTCTGAAGCTTTCTTT
CDR3aa: CAWSVLTGSEAFF
abundance: .
d_gene: .
v_gene: TRBV30
j_gene: TRBJ1-1

CDR3nt: TGTGCCAGCAGTTTATTGGTCGGTCCGGGACAGGGGACAGACGAGCAGTACTTC
CDR3aa: CASSLLVGPGQGTDEQYF
abundance: .
d_gene: TRBD1
v_gene: TRBV27
j_gene: TRBJ2-7

CDR3nt: TGTGCCAGCAGCCCAGACAGGGGATCTAACTATGGCTACACCTTC
CDR3aa: CASSPDRGSNYGYTF
abundance: .
d_gene: TRBD1
v_gene: TRBV7-6
j_gene: TRBJ1-2

CDR3nt: TGTGCCAGCAGCCCGACGCGGGTGGGCAATGAGCAGTTCTTC
CDR3aa: CASSPTRVGNEQFF
abundance: .
d_gene: .
v_gene: TRBV7-6
j_gene: TRBJ2-1

CDR3nt: TGTGCCAGCACCTACAGGGGTAGCACAGATACGCAGTATTTT
CDR3aa: CASTYRGSTDTQYF
abundance: .
d_gene: TRBD1
v_gene: TRBV27
j_gene: TRBJ2-3

CDR3nt: TGTGCCAGCAGTGCCGGGAGCACAGATACGCAGTATTTT
CDR3aa: CASSAGSTDTQYF
abundance: .
d_gene: .
v_gene: TRBV4-2
j_gene: TRBJ2-3

CDR3nt: TGTGCCAGTAGTATAGCGACAGGAGAGACCCAGTACTTC
CDR3aa: CASSIATGETQYF
abundance: .
d_gene: .
v_gene: TRBV19
j_gene: TRBJ2-5

CDR3nt: TGTGCCAGCAGTTTTCAAGGGAACACTGAAGCTTTCTTT
CDR3aa: CASSFQGNTEAFF
abundance: few
d_gene: .
v_gene: TRBV27
j_gene: TRBJ1-1

CDR3nt: TGTGCCAGCAGCCAGGGCGGGAAGAACTCCTACGAGCAGTACTTC
CDR3aa: CASSQGGKNSYEQYF
abundance: .
d_gene: .
v_gene: TRBV7-9
j_gene: TRBJ2-7

CDR3nt: TGCGCCAGCAGCTTGGCCAATGGCCTCCGTACCTCGACTAGCGGGGTAAGTGAGCAGTTCTTC
CDR3aa: CASSLANGLRTSTSGVSEQFF
abundance: .
d_gene: TRBD2
v_gene: TRBV5-1
j_gene: TRBJ2-1

CDR3nt: TGTGCCAGTAGTAGTGGACGGCTGAACTACGAGCAGTACTTC
CDR3aa: CASSSGRLNYEQYF
abundance: .
d_gene: .
v_gene: TRBV19
j_gene: TRBJ2-7

CDR3nt: TGTGCCAGTAGTATAGATCCGGCGGGAATTCACAATGAGCAGTTCTTC
CDR3aa: CASSIDPAGIHNEQFF
abundance: .
d_gene: .
v_gene: TRBV19
j_gene: TRBJ2-1